Listed here are 20 T cell receptor beta chains from one sample, sequenced in a study of cytomegalovirus exposure and HLA in healthy donors. Primers included in the PCR were 60 Vbeta and 13 Jbeta primers. Method: immunoSEQ multiplex PCR; TCRdb's copy keeps in-frame clones and lacks some. This table holds about 190,000 clones, approximately 82% found once. Source material: PBMCs. These TCRs come from a woman aged 45 to 65 in good health and CMV-seropositive.

This chain links TRBV4-1 with TRBJ1-5; D gene ambiguous. This CDR3 has 13 amino acids. With 2 bases removed from V and 1 base from J, the gap between germline ends came to 3 bases. CDR1 MGHRA and CDR2 YSYEKL come from the germline V gene. CDR3 region: CASSQQSNQPQHF. The CDR3 DNA is TGCGCCAGCAGCCAACAGAGCAATCAGCCCCAGCATTTT.

This chain joins TRBV28 and TRBJ2-1; TRBD2 agrees at 11 bases. Trimming cost V 6 bases and J 5 bases; bases outside gene matches: 6. This CDR3 comprises 15 residues. The V gene's germline CDR1 is MDHEN and CDR2 SYDVKM. This chain's CDR3 is CASRFSGGENNEQFF. CDR3 DNA: TGTGCCAGCAGATTTAGCGGGGGGGAGAACAATGAGCAGTTCTTC.

In DNA form, the CDR3 reads TGCGCCAGCTTACAGGGCGCTACAGATACGCAGTATTTT. Protein product: CASLQGATDTQYF. The J gene is TRBJ2-3, the V gene TRBV5-1, with D possibly being TRBD1 (6 bases). V was pared by 7 bases and J by 3 bases, with 12 bases between. CDR3 length equals 13 residues. Looked up from germline, CDR1 is SGHRS and CDR2 is YFSETQ.

The DNA of the CDR3 is TGTGCCAGCAGCTTAGGCGGGACCGGGGAGCTGTTTTTT. It is translated as CASSLGGTGELFF. This chain uses TRBV11-2 with TRBJ2-2; TRBD2 is a possible D gene (5 bases). Germline V gene data show CDR1 as SGHAT and CDR2 as FQNNGV. V lost 1 base and J lost 5, with 5 bases in between. This CDR3 is built from 13 residues.

This clone came up once. The J gene is TRBJ1-3, the V gene TRBV6-5; a weak D match, TRBD1 (5 bases). V lost 6 bases and J 2 bases, leaving 14 bases between the germline ends. Germline lookup yields CDR1 MNHEY and CDR2 SVGAGI. The CDR3 contains 15 residues. The CDR3 is CASRTQGGAGNTIYF. In DNA form, the CDR3 reads TGTGCCAGCAGGACTCAGGGAGGTGCTGGAAACACCATATATTTT.

The J gene is TRBJ1-3, the V gene TRBV5-1, with D possibly TRBD1 on 5 matching bases. The CDR3 is 16 amino acids. Germline CDR1 is SGHRS and CDR2 is YFSETQ. Trimming cost V 4 bases and J 0 bases, with 14 bases left between them. The CDR3 loop is CASSAGRWDSGNTIYF. CDR3 in DNA: TGCGCCAGCAGCGCGGGACGGTGGGACTCTGGAAACACCATATATTTT.

The V call is TRBV9, the J call TRBJ1-1; TRBD1 matches 7 bases. Germline V gives CDR1 SGDLS, CDR2 YYNGEE. Trimming removed 1 base from V and 4 bases from J; junction bases left unmatched: 7. This CDR3 has 15 residues. The DNA for the CDR3 is TGTGCCAGCAGCGTAACGGGAGGGGGCGCCACTGAAGCTTTCTTT. Residues: CASSVTGGGATEAFF.

The chain links TRBV7-2 to TRBJ1-3; 7 bases map to TRBD1. The CDR3 length is 14 residues. J was trimmed by 6 bases and V by 5 bases; bases with no gene match: 7. From germline, CDR1 is SGHTA and CDR2 FQGNSA. CDR3: CASSISGTENTIYF. Here the CDR3 DNA reads TGTGCCAGCAGCATCTCCGGGACAGAAAACACCATATATTTT.

DNA of the CDR3: TGTGCCAGCCGACTGGACGGAGGGACTGAAGCTTTCTTT. Amino acids: CASRLDGGTEAFF. The chain combines TRBV6-6 with TRBJ1-1; no definite D call. CDR1 MNHNY and CDR2 SVGAGI come from the germline V gene (reference sequence). Between the trimmed V and J ends, which lost 8 bases and 5 bases, there was a span of 15 bases. This CDR3 is 13 amino acids long.

This clone was recorded only once. The J gene is TRBJ2-3, the V gene TRBV19, with TRBD1 as a possible D gene (6 bases). CDR1 and CDR2 (germline): LNHDA, SQIVND (reference sequence). V lost 4 bases and J lost 0, with 23 bases in between. This CDR3 has 19 residues. The CDR3 reads CASSRRNYLTGLSTDTQYF. In DNA form, the CDR3 reads TGTGCCAGTAGTAGGCGGAATTATTTAACAGGGCTTAGCACAGATACGCAGTATTTT.

The V gene is TRBV10-1, the J gene TRBJ1-2; TRBD1 matches at 7 bases. J lost 3 bases, V lost 9 bases, and 19 bases had no gene match. The length of the CDR3 is 17 residues. Germline CDR1 WNHNN, CDR2 SYGVQD (reference sequence). For the CDR3, the DNA is TGCGCCAGTCGTGAGGATGACAGGGACCAAGACTACTATGGCTACACCTTC. This sequence encodes CASREDDRDQDYYGYTF.

The rearrangement joins TRBV19 to TRBJ1-5; D not certain. The CDR3 extends over 13 amino acids. CDR1 LNHDA and CDR2 SQIVND come from the germline V gene (reference sequence). V was shortened by 1 base and J by 3 bases, with 4 bases between the two germline ends. The CDR3 DNA sequence: TGTGCCAGTAGTATAGCCTTCAATCAGCCCCAGCATTTT. As protein: CASSIAFNQPQHF.

The rearrangement links TRBV5-6 to TRBJ2-1; 11 positions match TRBD2. After removal of 3 bases from V and 8 bases from J, the junction contained 10 bases not matched to a gene. Germline CDR1 and CDR2: SGHDT and YYEEEE. The CDR3 covers 16 residues. Here the CDR3 DNA reads TGTGCCAGCAGCTCCACCCAATGGACTAGCGGGCATGAGCAGTTCTTC. It specifies CASSSTQWTSGHEQFF.

The rearrangement links TRBV5-1 to TRBJ2-5, with 7 bases aligning to TRBD1. Germline CDR1 and CDR2: SGHRS and YFSETQ. J gave up 2 bases and V 0 bases, and 1 base lay outside the gene matches. The CDR3 sequence is 14 residues long. CDR3 in amino acids: CASSLAGQQETQYF. CDR3 bases: TGCGCCAGCAGCTTGGCGGGACAGCAAGAGACCCAGTACTTC.

This chain uses TRBV27 with TRBJ1-5; the match to TRBD1 covers 9 bases. The CDR3 consists of 14 residues. J was trimmed by 6 bases and V by 5 bases; bases with no gene match: 5. Germline lookup yields CDR1 MNHEY and CDR2 SMNVEV (reference sequence). CDR3 residues: CASSADRGGQPQHF. CDR3 nucleotide sequence: TGTGCCAGCAGTGCGGACAGGGGCGGTCAGCCCCAGCATTTT.

This rearrangement joins TRBV7-3 to TRBJ2-5; 9 positions agree with TRBD1. Germline loops: CDR1 SGHTA, CDR2 FQGTGA. The CDR3 is 16 amino acids. The V segment lost 11 bases and the J segment 5 bases; nucleotides outside the gene matches: 18. CDR3 protein: CAPQDRGGTEGETQYF. In DNA form, the CDR3 reads TGTGCCCCTCAGGACAGGGGAGGAACCGAGGGGGAGACCCAGTACTTC. Using reference TRBV7-3 and TRBJ2-5 for the parts outside the CDR3, the full variable domain is GAGVSQTPSNKVTEKGKYVELRCDPISGHTALYWYRQSLGQGPEFLIYFQGTGAADDSGLPNDRFFAVRPEGSVSTLKIQRTERGDSAVYLCAPQDRGGTEGETQYFGPGTRLLVL.

This rearrangement joins TRBV2 to TRBJ2-3; 11 nucleotides align to TRBD1. The V segment lost 5 bases and the J segment 3 bases; nucleotides outside the gene matches: 4. This CDR3 is 15 amino acids long. From germline, CDR1 is SNHLY and CDR2 FYNNEI. The CDR3 protein is CASSPGTGGTDTQYF. The CDR3 region has the DNA TGTGCCAGCAGTCCCGGGACAGGGGGGACAGATACGCAGTATTTT. Full variable domain (rest looked up from reference TRBV2 and TRBJ2-3): EPEVTQTPSHQVTQMGQEVILRCVPISNHLYFYWYRQILGQKVEFLVSFYNNEISEKSEIFDDQFSVERPDGSNFTLKIRSTKLEDSAMYFCASSPGTGGTDTQYFGPGTRLTVL.

CDR3 DNA: TGTGCCAGCAGCGTAGGGGGACAGGGGTCTGAGCAGTTCTTC. Amino acid sequence: CASSVGGQGSEQFF. This sequence joins TRBV9 and TRBJ2-1, with 10 positions matching TRBD1. V dropped 0 bases and J dropped 9; count of bases not matched to a gene: 3. Germline V gene sequence: CDR1 SGDLS, CDR2 YYNGEE. The CDR3 has 14 residues.

The chain joins TRBV11-2 to TRBJ2-5, with TRBD1 matching 7 bases. Looked up from germline, CDR1 is SGHAT and CDR2 is FQNNGV. J gave up 7 bases and V 2 bases, and 13 bases lay outside the gene matches. CDR3 length: 16 residues. CDR3 residues: CASSLNPTGAGGTQYF. CDR3 DNA: TGTGCCAGCAGCTTAAACCCAACAGGGGCTGGAGGGACCCAGTACTTC.

The gene calls are TRBV2 and TRBJ2-7; D is unclear. The CDR3 covers 13 residues. The germline CDR1 and CDR2 sequences are SNHLY and FYNNEI. V lost 6 bases and J lost 2, with 11 bases in between. The CDR3 region is CASRANRAYEQYF. In DNA, the CDR3 is TGTGCCAGCAGGGCAAATCGGGCCTACGAGCAGTACTTC.